This T cell receptor beta chain was obtained from a study of T cell changes during pregnancy in multiple sclerosis. The protocol was immunoSEQ multiplex PCR, while the TCRdb copy is restricted to in-frame clones and leaves out a portion. The sample gives 80,000 to 100,000 clones, almost 95% of which show up once; 2.6% is in the top ten. The CDR3 contains 15 residues. Germline-derived CDR1 and CDR2 are MGHRA and YSYEKL. V lost 2 bases, J lost 0 bases, and 11 bases lay in between. The sequence was obtained from a female donor with multiple sclerosis, enrolled in a pregnancy study. The chain has TRBV4-1 and TRBJ2-7, with no clear D. Material: peripheral blood, obtained in the first trimester of pregnancy. CDR3 nucleotide sequence: TGCGCCAGCAGCCAATCCGGGTGGTACTCCTACGAGCAGTACTTC. This gives the protein CASSQSGWYSYEQYF.